A selection of T cell receptor beta chains follows, all from one sample in a study of cytomegalovirus exposure and HLA in healthy donors. Profiled with immunoSEQ multiplex PCR; TCRdb holds only in-frame clones, not every one. The table shows roughly 110,000 clones, with more than 60% occurring only once. Sequenced input: PBMCs. The receptors shown here come from a man between 60 and 70 years old in good health and CMV-seronegative. Each CDR3 is given with its conserved first and last residue. A D gene is named only where the DNA matches it firmly. Part of the rows lack a size; the others show once, few, many or a class for expanded clones.

TRBV11-2	TRBJ2-3	few	TRBD2	TGTGCCCTGAAGAGGGAGGGCGGGGCCACAGATACGCAGTATTTT	CALKREGGATDTQYF
TRBV4-3	TRBJ2-3	.	.	TGCGCCAGCAGCCAAGATGGGAGGGGGGGGAATACGCAGTATTTT	CASSQDGRGGNTQYF
TRBV19	TRBJ2-5	.	.	TGTGCCAGTAGTATAGAGGGCGGCACCGGGGGAGAGACCCAGTACTTC	CASSIEGGTGGETQYF
TRBV27	TRBJ2-1	few	.	TGTGCCAGCAGTTTAGAGACACCCTACAATGAGCAGTTCTTC	CASSLETPYNEQFF
TRBV5-1	TRBJ1-1	.	TRBD1	TGCGCCAGCAGCTTGGCACAGGGGGCTACCAACACTGAAGCTTTCTTT	CASSLAQGATNTEAFF
TRBV19	TRBJ2-3	.	.	TGTGCCAGTAGCCTCCTCAGGGAAACAGATACGCAGTATTTT	CASSLLRETDTQYF
TRBV12-5	TRBJ2-7	.	.	TGTGCTAGTGGTGGCGGGACAGACTACGAGCAGTACTTC	CASGGGTDYEQYF
TRBV7-9	TRBJ2-3	.	.	TGTTCCAGCAGCCCACTCCGCGATACGCAGTATTTT	CSSSPLRDTQYF
TRBV6-5	TRBJ2-2	.	.	TGTGCCAGCAGTTACTCCTGGAACACCGGGGAGCTGTTTTTT	CASSYSWNTGELFF
TRBV25-1	TRBJ1-1	.	.	TGTGCCAGCAGTGAACGCGGGTGGGCCGCTGAAGCTTTCTTT	CASSERGWAAEAFF
TRBV5-4	TRBJ1-2	once	TRBD1	TGTGCCAGCAGCTTGCGGACAGGGCAAAAATATGGCTACACCTTC	CASSLRTGQKYGYTF
TRBV19	TRBJ2-5	.	.	TGTGCCAGTGGACACAGACAAGAGACCCAGTACTTC	CASGHRQETQYF
TRBV19	TRBJ1-5	.	TRBD1	TGTGCCAGTAAAAAGGGGGCCTATAGCAATCAGCCCCAGCATTTT	CASKKGAYSNQPQHF
TRBV7-9	TRBJ1-2	few	TRBD1	TGTGCCAGCAGCCCCGGACAGGGGGGTTGGGGCTACACCTTC	CASSPGQGGWGYTF
TRBV10-3	TRBJ1-6	.	.	TGTGCCAGCCAGGGGATGGGGAATTCACCCCTCCACTTT	CASQGMGNSPLHF
TRBV5-5	TRBJ1-5	few	TRBD1	TGTGCCAGCAGCCCTGGGACAGGGGGTTTCGATCAGCCCCAGCATTTT	CASSPGTGGFDQPQHF
TRBV4-1	TRBJ1-6	few	TRBD1	TGCGCCAGCAGCCAAGAAGGACAGGTGAATTCACCCCTCCACTTT	CASSQEGQVNSPLHF
TRBV2	TRBJ2-1	.	TRBD2	TGTGCCAGCAGTGAAGCAGTAAGCGGGGGGAACAATGAGCAGTTCTTC	CASSEAVSGGNNEQFF
TRBV19	TRBJ1-1	few	TRBD1	TGTGCCAGTAGTTCGACAGGGACAAGCACTGAAGCTTTCTTT	CASSSTGTSTEAFF
TRBV15	TRBJ2-1	.	.	TGTGCCACCAGCAGAGCGGTTCAGGTAGGGGGATCCAATGAGCAGTTCTTC	CATSRAVQVGGSNEQFF
TRBV19	TRBJ1-1	.	TRBD1	TGTGCCAGTAGGGGGATTCTCGGACAGGGTAGGAAGAACACTGAAGCTTTCTTT	CASRGILGQGRKNTEAFF
TRBV28	TRBJ2-6	.	.	TGTGCCAGCAGCCCGCACCATGACAACTCTGGGGCCAACGTCCTGACTTTC	CASSPHHDNSGANVLTF
TRBV4-3	TRBJ1-2	once	.	TGCGCCAGCAGCCAAGTTATCAGGGTAGGCTACACCTTC	CASSQVIRVGYTF
TRBV2	TRBJ1-2	.	.	TGTGCCAGCAGTGAAATGGGCAGTGGGGGCTACACCTTC	CASSEMGSGGYTF
TRBV7-2	TRBJ1-6	.	.	TGTGCCAGCAGCTTAGCAGAGGGAGCGGGGACACCCCTCCACTTT	CASSLAEGAGTPLHF
TRBV5-1	TRBJ1-1	.	TRBD1	TGCGCCAGCAGCCCCGGGGACAGGGGGACTGAAGCTTTCTTT	CASSPGDRGTEAFF
TRBV2	TRBJ2-3	.	.	TGTGCCAGCAACGAAATGCTACCAACAGATACGCAGTATTTT	CASNEMLPTDTQYF
TRBV5-1	TRBJ2-1	.	TRBD2	TGCGCCAGCAGGACCGGGACTAGCGGTTACAATGAGCAGTTCTTC	CASRTGTSGYNEQFF
TRBV9	TRBJ1-3	.	TRBD1	TGTGCCAGCAGAGCTGGGACAGCTTCTGGAAACACCATATATTTT	CASRAGTASGNTIYF
TRBV9	TRBJ1-4	few	.	TGTGCCAGTGGGGCCTCTTTCGGGAAACTGTTTTTT	CASGASFGKLFF
TRBV21-1	TRBJ2-3	.	.	TGTGCCAGCAGGGTCAACAGGGGGCCGGGCACAGATACGCAGTATTTT	CASRVNRGPGTDTQYF
TRBV5-1	TRBJ2-1	.	.	TGCGCCAGCCGTCGGAGGGAGTTTGAGCAGTTCTTC	CASRRREFEQFF
TRBV27	TRBJ2-2	.	.	TGTGCCAGCAGTTTTGGGGCAGTCTACGGGGAGCTGTTTTTT	CASSFGAVYGELFF
TRBV15	TRBJ2-1	.	.	TGTGCCACCAGCATAGCTATGGGGGGGGCGAATGAGCAGTTCTTC	CATSIAMGGANEQFF
TRBV30	TRBJ1-5	.	.	TGTGCCTGGAGAGATGGACAGAGCAATCAGCCCCAGCATTTT	CAWRDGQSNQPQHF
TRBV9	TRBJ1-3	.	.	TGTGCCAGCAGCAGCCCGACATCTGGAAACACCATATATTTT	CASSSPTSGNTIYF
TRBV6-6	TRBJ1-6	.	.	TGTGCCAGCAGTTACGACAGGAATTCACCCCTCCACTTT	CASSYDRNSPLHF
TRBV4-3	TRBJ2-5	.	.	TGCGCCAGCAGCCTTTCCGGGACTTACAAAGAGACCCAGTACTTC	CASSLSGTYKETQYF
TRBV30	TRBJ2-5	.	.	.	CAWSIWTRQGTQYF
TRBV6-5	TRBJ1-1	.	.	TGTGCCAGCAGTTACGAGGCTTACATGAACACTGAAGCTTTCTTT	CASSYEAYMNTEAFF